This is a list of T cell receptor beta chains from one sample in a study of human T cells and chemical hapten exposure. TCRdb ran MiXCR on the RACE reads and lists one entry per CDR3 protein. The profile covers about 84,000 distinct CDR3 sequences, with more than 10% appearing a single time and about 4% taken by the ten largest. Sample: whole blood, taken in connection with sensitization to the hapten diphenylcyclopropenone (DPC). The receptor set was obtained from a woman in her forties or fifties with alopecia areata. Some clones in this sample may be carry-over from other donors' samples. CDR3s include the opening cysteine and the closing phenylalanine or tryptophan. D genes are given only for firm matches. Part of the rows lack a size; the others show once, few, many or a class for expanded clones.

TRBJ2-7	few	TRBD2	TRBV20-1	CSAPPSPGLATYEQYF	TGCAGTGCTCCACCCTCCCCGGGACTAGCGACCTACGAGCAGTACTTC
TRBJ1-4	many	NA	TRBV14	CASSHRQSGVEKLFF	TGTGCCAGCAGCCATAGACAGTCGGGGGTCGAAAAACTGTTTTTT
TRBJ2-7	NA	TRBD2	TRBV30	CAWTSGGGSYEQYF	TGTGCCTGGACCTCTGGGGGGGGCTCCTACGAGCAGTACTTC
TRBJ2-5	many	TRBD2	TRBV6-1	CASSPWGLAEETQYF	TGTGCCAGCAGTCCGTGGGGACTAGCGGAAGAGACCCAGTACTTC
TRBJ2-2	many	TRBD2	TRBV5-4	CASRDRGENTGELFF	TGTGCCAGCAGGGACCGGGGGGAGAACACCGGGGAGCTGTTTTTT
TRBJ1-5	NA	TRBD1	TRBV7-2	CASSQGDSQPQHF	TGTGCCAGCAGCCAGGGGGACTCTCAGCCCCAGCATTTT
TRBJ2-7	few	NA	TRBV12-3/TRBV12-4	CASTPTGTYEQYF	TGTGCCAGCACCCCAACAGGGACCTACGAGCAGTACTTC
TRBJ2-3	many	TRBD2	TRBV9	CASSPQAGVGTDTQYF	TGTGCCAGCAGCCCGCAAGCGGGAGTGGGCACAGATACGCAGTATTTT
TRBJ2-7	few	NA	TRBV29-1	CSVAGTSLEQYF	TGCAGCGTTGCGGGGACATCATTAGAGCAGTACTTC
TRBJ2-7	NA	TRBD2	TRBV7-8	CASSFGGGPSPQQYF	TGTGCCAGCAGTTTTGGGGGAGGGCCCTCCCCCCAGCAGTACTTC
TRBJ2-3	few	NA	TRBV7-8	CASSPDGVSTDTQYF	TGTGCCAGCAGCCCCGATGGGGTTAGCACAGATACGCAGTATTTT
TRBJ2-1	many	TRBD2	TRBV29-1	CSALAGAPLNEQFF	TGCAGCGCCTTAGCGGGAGCCCCCCTCAATGAGCAGTTCTTC
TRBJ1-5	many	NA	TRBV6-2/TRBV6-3	CASGWDAPAAQHF	TGTGCCAGCGGCTGGGACGCCCCTGCGGCCCAGCATTTT
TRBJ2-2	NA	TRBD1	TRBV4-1	CASSQVGQGSNGELFF	TGCGCCAGCAGCCAAGTTGGACAGGGGAGCAACGGGGAGCTGTTTTTT
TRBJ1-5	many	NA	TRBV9	CASSVASGSNQPQHF	TGTGCCAGCAGCGTAGCTTCAGGCAGCAATCAGCCCCAGCATTTT
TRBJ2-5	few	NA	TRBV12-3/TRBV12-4	CASSFGGPQETQYF	TGTGCCAGCTCGTTTGGGGGGCCACAAGAGACCCAGTACTTC
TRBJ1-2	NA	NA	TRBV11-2	CASSLYKYGYTF	TGTGCCAGCAGCTTATACAAGTATGGCTACACCTTC
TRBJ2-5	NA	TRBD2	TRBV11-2	CASSLEGRVETQYF	TGTGCCAGCAGCTTAGAGGGGAGGGTCGAGACCCAGTACTTC
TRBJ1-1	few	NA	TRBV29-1	CSVPLEKNTEAFF	TGCAGCGTCCCTTTGGAGAAGAACACTGAAGCTTTCTTT
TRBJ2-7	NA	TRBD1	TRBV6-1	CASSEAAGGWYEQYF	TGTGCCAGCAGTGAAGCGGCAGGGGGCTGGTACGAGCAGTACTTC
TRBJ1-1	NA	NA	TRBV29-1	CSVGRDSKPAFF	TGCAGCGTTGGGAGGGACTCCAAACCAGCTTTCTTT
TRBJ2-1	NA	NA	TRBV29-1	CSVEGHGEQFF	TGCAGCGTGGAAGGACACGGTGAGCAGTTCTTC
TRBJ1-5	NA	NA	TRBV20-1	CSASWEVSRGGNQPQHF	TGCAGTGCTAGCTGGGAAGTCTCCCGCGGGGGCAATCAGCCCCAGCATTTT
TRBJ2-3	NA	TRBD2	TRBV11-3	CASSLGSGVTDTQYF	TGTGCCAGCAGCTTAGGTAGCGGGGTCACAGATACGCAGTATTTT